This TCR beta chain is drawn from a study of blood T cell repertoires in COVID-19. Overall study: Specimens from acute and convalescent COVID-19 originated in the United States, Italy and Spain. T cells, B-cell-depleted T cells, or PBMCs provided the cDNA or gDNA that served as material.

Study processing details: Estimation of nucleated cell counts was performed using reference gene primer amplification. The assay was immunoSEQ multiplex PCR, and TCRdb's table has in-frame clones only and misses some. That table is the source of V, J and clone size, and D and trimming were worked out from the DNA. The table includes some 46,000 clones, around nine tenths detected once. CDR3 size: 15 residues. V was cut by 3 bases and J by 4 bases, with 15 bases left in between. In germline, CDR1 is ENHRY, CDR2 SYGVKD. The receptor comes from a middle-aged man with acute or convalescent COVID-19. The V and J genes are TRBV10-3 and TRBJ1-1; D is perhaps TRBD1 (5 bases). Sequencing was carried out using peripheral blood. The CDR3 reads CAISEGDFGSTEAFF. In nucleotides, the CDR3 is TGTGCCATCAGTGAAGGGGACTTCGGTTCCACTGAAGCTTTCTTT.